This T cell receptor (beta chain) was sequenced for a study of blood T cell repertoires in COVID-19. In the study overall: Acute and convalescent COVID-19 samples came from the United States, Italy and Spain. T cells, B-cell-depleted T cells, or PBMCs provided the cDNA or gDNA that served as material.

Per the study methods: Amplification from reference gene primers served as the basis for estimated nucleated cell counts. The assay was immunoSEQ multiplex PCR, and TCRdb's table has in-frame clones only and misses some. Clone size and the V and J calls come from that table; the DNA yielded D and trimming. The table records tens of thousands of clones, around 84% of them present only once. The CDR3 covers 14 residues. CDR1 is LNHDA and CDR2 is SQIVND in the germline V gene (reference sequence). Trimming left V 6 bases short and J 3 bases short, with 11 bases between. The sequenced sample was peripheral blood. V is TRBV19 and J is TRBJ1-4; possibly TRBD1 for D (5 bases). The receptor was isolated from a man aged 50 to 60 with active COVID-19. The CDR3 region is CASRQVVPNEKLFF. For the CDR3, the DNA is TGTGCCAGTAGACAGGTGGTCCCTAATGAAAAACTGTTTTTT.